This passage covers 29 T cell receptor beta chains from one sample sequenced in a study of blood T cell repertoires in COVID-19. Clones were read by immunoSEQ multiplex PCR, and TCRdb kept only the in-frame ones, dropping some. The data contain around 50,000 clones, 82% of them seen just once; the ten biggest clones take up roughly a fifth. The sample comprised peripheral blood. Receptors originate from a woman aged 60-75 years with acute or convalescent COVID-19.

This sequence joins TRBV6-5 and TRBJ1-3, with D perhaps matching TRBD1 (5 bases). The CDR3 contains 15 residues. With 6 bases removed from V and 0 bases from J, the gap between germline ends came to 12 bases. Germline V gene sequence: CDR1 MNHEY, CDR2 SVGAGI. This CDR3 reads CASSLGGGSGNTIYF. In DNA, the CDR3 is TGTGCCAGCAGCCTCGGGGGGGGCTCTGGAAACACCATATATTTT.

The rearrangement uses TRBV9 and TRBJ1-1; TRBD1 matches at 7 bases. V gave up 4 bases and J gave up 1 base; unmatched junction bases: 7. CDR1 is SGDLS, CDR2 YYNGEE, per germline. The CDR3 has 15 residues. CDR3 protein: CASSFSTGTNTEAFF. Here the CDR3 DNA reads TGTGCCAGCAGCTTTTCGACAGGGACGAACACTGAAGCTTTCTTT.

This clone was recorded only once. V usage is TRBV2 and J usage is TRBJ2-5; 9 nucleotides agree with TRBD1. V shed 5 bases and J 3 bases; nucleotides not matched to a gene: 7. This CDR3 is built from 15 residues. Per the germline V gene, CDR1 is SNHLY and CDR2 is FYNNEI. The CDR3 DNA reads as TGTGCCAGCAGTCGAGGGACAGGGACGGAAGAGACCCAGTACTTC. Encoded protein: CASSRGTGTEETQYF.

The CDR3 region has the DNA TGTGCCAGCAGCGAGGAACAGGGGGCAAATCAGCCCCAGCATTTT. Its protein product is CASSEEQGANQPQHF. The V gene is TRBV2, the J gene TRBJ1-5; 9 nucleotides line up with TRBD1. The CDR3 consists of 15 residues. Germline trimming cut 6 bases from V and 4 bases from J; bases unmatched to any gene: 7. Germline V gives CDR1 SNHLY, CDR2 FYNNEI.

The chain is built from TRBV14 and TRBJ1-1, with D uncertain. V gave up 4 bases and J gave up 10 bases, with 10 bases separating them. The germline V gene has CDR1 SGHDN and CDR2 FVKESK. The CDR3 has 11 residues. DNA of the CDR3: TGTGCCAGCAGCCTTGGGCCAGCAGCTTTCTTT. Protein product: CASSLGPAAFF. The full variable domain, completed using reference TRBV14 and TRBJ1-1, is EAGVTQFPSHSVIEKGQTVTLRCDPISGHDNLYWYRRVMGKEIKFLLHFVKESKQDESGMPNNRFLAERTGGTYSTLKVQPAELEDSGVYFCASSLGPAAFFGQGTRLTVV.

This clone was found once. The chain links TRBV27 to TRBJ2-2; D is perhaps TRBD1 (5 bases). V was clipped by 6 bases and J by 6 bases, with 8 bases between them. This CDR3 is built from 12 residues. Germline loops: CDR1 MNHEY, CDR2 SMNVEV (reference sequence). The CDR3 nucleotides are TGTGCCAGCAGCTGGACACCCGGGGAGCTGTTTTTT. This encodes CASSWTPGELFF.

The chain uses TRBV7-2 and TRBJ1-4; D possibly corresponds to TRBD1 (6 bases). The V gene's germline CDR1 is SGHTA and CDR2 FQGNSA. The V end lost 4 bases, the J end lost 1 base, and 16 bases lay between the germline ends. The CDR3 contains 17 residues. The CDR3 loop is CASSSLWEGGTNEKLFF. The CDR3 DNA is TGTGCCAGCAGCTCACTTTGGGAGGGGGGAACTAATGAAAAACTGTTTTTT. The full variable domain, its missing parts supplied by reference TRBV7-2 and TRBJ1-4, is GAGVSQSPSNKVTEKGKDVELRCDPISGHTALYWYRQSLGQGLEFLIYFQGNSAPDKSGLPSDRFSAERTGGSVSTLTIQRTQQEDSAVYLCASSSLWEGGTNEKLFFGSGTQLSVL.

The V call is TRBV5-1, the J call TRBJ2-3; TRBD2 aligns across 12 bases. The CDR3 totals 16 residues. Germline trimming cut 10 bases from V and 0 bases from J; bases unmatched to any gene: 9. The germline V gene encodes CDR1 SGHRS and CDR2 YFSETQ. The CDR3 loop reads CACSSGGAPSTDTQYF. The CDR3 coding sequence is TGCGCCTGTTCTAGCGGGGGGGCCCCTAGCACAGATACGCAGTATTTT. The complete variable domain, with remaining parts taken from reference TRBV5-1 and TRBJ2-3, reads KAGVTQTPRYLIKTRGQQVTLSCSPISGHRSVSWYQQTPGQGLQFLFEYFSETQRNKGNFPGRFSGRQFSNSRSEMNVSTLELGDSALYLCACSSGGAPSTDTQYFGPGTRLTVL.

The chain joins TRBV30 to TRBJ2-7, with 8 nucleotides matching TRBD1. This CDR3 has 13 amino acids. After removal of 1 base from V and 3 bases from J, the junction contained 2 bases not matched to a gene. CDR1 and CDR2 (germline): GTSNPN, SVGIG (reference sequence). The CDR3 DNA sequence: TGTGCCTGGAGTGGGGACAGGAACTACGAGCAGTACTTC. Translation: CAWSGDRNYEQYF.

CDR3 bases: TGTGCCAGCAGTTTACTTGGGGCCTTATTTAATGAGCAGTTCTTC. Translating gives CASSLLGALFNEQFF. V is TRBV27 and J is TRBJ2-1, with D perhaps TRBD1 (5 bases). The CDR3 covers 15 residues. V lost 2 bases to trimming and J lost 7 bases, with 15 bases between them. Germline-derived CDR1 and CDR2 are MNHEY and SMNVEV (reference sequence).

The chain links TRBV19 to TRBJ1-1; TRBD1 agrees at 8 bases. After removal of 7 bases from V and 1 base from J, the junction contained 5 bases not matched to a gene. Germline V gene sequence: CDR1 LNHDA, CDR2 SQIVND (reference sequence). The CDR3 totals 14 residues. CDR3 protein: CASKDREKNTEAFF. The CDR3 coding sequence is TGTGCCAGTAAGGACAGGGAGAAGAACACTGAAGCTTTCTTT.

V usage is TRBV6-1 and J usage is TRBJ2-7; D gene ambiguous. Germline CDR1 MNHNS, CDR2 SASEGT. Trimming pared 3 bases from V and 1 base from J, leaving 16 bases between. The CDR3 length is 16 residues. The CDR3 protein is CASSDDGASWSYEQYF. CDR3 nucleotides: TGTGCCAGCAGTGATGATGGTGCTAGTTGGTCCTACGAGCAGTACTTC.

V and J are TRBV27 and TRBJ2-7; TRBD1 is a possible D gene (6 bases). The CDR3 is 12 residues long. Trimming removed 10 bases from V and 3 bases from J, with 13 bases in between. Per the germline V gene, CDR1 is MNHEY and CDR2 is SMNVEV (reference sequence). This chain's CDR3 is CATGTTYYEQYF. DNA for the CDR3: TGTGCCACCGGGACAACCTACTACGAGCAGTACTTC.

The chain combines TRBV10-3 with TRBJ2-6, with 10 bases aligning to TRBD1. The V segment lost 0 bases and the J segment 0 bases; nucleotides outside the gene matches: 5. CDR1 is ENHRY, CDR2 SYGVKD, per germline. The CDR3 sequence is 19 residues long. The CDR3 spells CAISESTGTGDSGANVLTF. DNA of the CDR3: TGTGCCATCAGTGAGTCGACCGGGACAGGGGACTCTGGGGCCAACGTCCTGACTTTC.

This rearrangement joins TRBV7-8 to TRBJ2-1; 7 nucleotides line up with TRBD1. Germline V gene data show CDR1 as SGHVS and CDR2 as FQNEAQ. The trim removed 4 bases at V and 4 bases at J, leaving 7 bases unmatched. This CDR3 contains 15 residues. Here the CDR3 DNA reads TGTGCCAGCAGCTCACCGGGACAGAAATACAATGAGCAGTTCTTC. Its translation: CASSSPGQKYNEQFF.

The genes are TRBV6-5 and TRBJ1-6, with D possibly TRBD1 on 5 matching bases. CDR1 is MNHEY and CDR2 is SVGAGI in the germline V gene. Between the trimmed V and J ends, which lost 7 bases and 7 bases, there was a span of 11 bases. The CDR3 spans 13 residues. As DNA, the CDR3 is TGTGCCAGCACCCTGGGGGGGAATTCACCCCTCCACTTT. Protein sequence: CASTLGGNSPLHF.

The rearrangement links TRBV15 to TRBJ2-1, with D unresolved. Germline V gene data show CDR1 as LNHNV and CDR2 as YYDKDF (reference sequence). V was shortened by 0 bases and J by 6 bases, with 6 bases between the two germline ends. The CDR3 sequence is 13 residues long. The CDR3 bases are TGTGCCACCAGCAGAGATAGAGTCAATGAGCAGTTCTTC. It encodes CATSRDRVNEQFF. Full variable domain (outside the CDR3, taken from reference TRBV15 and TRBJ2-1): DAMVIQNPRYQVTQFGKPVTLSCSQTLNHNVMYWYQQKSSQAPKLLFHYYDKDFNNEADTPDNFQSRRPNTSFCFLDIRSPGLGDTAMYLCATSRDRVNEQFFGPGTRLTVL.

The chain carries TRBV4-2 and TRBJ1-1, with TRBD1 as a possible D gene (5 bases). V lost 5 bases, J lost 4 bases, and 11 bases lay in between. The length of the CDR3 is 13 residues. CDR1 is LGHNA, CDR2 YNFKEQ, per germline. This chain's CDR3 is CASSSLGGTEAFF. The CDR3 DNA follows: TGTGCCAGCAGCTCCCTGGGGGGCACTGAAGCTTTCTTT.

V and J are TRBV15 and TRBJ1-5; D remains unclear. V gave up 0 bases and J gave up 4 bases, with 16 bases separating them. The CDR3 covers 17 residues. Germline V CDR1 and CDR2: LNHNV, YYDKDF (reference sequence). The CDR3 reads CATSRDSGTAYNQPQHF. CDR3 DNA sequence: TGTGCCACCAGCAGAGATTCGGGAACAGCTTATAATCAGCCCCAGCATTTT.

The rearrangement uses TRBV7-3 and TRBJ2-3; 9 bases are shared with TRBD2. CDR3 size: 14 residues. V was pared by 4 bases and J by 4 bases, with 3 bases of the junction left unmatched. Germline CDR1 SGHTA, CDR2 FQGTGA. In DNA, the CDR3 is TGTGCCAGCAGCTCGGCGGGGGGGCCAGATACGCAGTATTTT. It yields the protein CASSSAGGPDTQYF.

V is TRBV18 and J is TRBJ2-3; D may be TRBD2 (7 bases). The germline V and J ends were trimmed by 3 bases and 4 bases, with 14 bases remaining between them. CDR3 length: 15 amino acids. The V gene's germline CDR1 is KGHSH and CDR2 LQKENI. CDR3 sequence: CASSPGGLAADTQYF. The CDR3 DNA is TGTGCCAGCTCACCGGGGGGGCTAGCAGCAGATACGCAGTATTTT.

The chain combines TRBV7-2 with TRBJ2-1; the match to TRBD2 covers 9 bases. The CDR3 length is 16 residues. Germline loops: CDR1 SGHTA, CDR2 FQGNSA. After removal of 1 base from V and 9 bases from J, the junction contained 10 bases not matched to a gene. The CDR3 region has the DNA TGTGCCAGCAGCTTAGTCAATGCGGGGGGGAGGATTGAGCAGTTCTTC. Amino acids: CASSLVNAGGRIEQFF.

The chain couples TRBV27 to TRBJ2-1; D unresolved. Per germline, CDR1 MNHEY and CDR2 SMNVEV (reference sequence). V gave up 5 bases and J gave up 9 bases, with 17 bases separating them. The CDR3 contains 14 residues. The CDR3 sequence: CASSRGSPSREQFF. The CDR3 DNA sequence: TGTGCCAGCAGTCGAGGCAGCCCATCGCGTGAGCAGTTCTTC.

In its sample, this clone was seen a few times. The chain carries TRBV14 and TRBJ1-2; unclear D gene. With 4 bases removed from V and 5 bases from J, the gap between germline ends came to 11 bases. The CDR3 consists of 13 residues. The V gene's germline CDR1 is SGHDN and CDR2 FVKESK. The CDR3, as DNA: TGTGCCAGCAGCCCAGAAGATAGATATGGCTACACCTTC. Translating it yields CASSPEDRYGYTF.

CDR3 loop: CASARENSPLHF. The CDR3 bases are TGTGCCAGCGCCAGGGAAAATTCACCCCTCCACTTT. This chain uses TRBV12-3 or TRBV12-4 with TRBJ1-6; possible D gene TRBD1, 5 bases. The CDR3 totals 12 residues. V lost 8 bases and J 7 bases, leaving 9 bases between the germline ends.

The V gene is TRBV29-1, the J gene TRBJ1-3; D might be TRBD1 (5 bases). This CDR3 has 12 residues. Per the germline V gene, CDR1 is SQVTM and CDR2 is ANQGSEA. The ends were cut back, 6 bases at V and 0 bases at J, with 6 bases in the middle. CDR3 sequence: CSVQDSGNTIYF. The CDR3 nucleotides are TGCAGCGTACAGGACTCTGGAAACACCATATATTTT.

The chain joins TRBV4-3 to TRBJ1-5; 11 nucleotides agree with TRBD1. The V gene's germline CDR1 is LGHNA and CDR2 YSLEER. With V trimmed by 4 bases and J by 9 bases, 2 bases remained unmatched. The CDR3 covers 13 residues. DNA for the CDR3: TGCGCCAGCAGCCGGGACAGGGGGAGGCCCCAGCATTTT. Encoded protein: CASSRDRGRPQHF.

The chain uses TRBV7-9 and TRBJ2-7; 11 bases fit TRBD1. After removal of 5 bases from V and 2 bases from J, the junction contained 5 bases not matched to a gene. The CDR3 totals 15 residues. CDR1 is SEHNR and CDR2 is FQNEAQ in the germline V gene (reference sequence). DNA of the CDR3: TGTGCCAGCAGCCGACCGGGACAGGGGGCCTACGAGCAGTACTTC. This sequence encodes CASSRPGQGAYEQYF.

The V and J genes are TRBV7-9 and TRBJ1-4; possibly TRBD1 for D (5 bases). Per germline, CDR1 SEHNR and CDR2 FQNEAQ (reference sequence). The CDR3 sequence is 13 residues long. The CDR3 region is CASRGGLAEKLFF. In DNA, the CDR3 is TGTGCGAGCCGTGGGGGGTTGGCCGAAAAACTGTTTTTT.